Following are 30 T cell receptor beta chains from one sample sequenced in a study of T cells in localized non-small cell lung cancer (dated by TCRdb to 2020 to 2022). To prepare the library, the immunoSEQ multiplex PCR assay was applied. TCRdb carries this immuneACCESS record with in-frame sequences only. Its versions omit some clonotypes, under half of them owing to an unresolved V gene in the studies checked, with the rest unexplained. The sample table records about 53,000 clones; roughly 88% of these occur just once. About a sixth of the sample is held by the ten biggest clonotypes. The sample in question was peripheral blood mononuclear cells, obtained before any cancer treatment. The source of these receptors is a man aged 35-69 years with stage III lung adenocarcinoma.

This chain joins TRBV5-6 and TRBJ2-5, with TRBD1 matching over 8 bases. The CDR3 sequence is 17 residues long. The germline CDR1 and CDR2 sequences are SGHDT and YYEEEE. V dropped 1 base and J dropped 5; count of bases not matched to a gene: 13. The CDR3: CASSLRGRTGSGETQYF. CDR3 nucleotides: TGTGCCAGCAGCTTGCGGGGGAGGACAGGGTCTGGGGAGACCCAGTACTTC.

This chain uses TRBV7-2 with TRBJ1-6; the match to TRBD1 covers 10 bases. Per the germline V gene, CDR1 is SGHTA and CDR2 is FQGNSA. This CDR3 has 14 amino acids. J lost 6 bases, V lost 6 bases, and 2 bases had no gene match. CDR3 coding DNA: TGTGCCAGCAGGAGGGACAGGGGTAATTCACCCCTCCACTTT. The encoded protein is CASRRDRGNSPLHF.

The chain has TRBV10-3 and TRBJ2-7; no firm D call. With 2 bases removed from V and 0 bases from J, the gap between germline ends came to 11 bases. This CDR3 is 15 amino acids long. The germline gives CDR1 ENHRY, CDR2 SYGVKD. CDR3 coding DNA: TGTGCCATCAGTGAGGGACCGAAGAGCTCCTACGAGCAGTACTTC. Residues: CAISEGPKSSYEQYF.

As regards this clone: Mismatch with germline at one junction end may stem from a read error. J is TRBJ1-2 and V is TRBV14; possibly TRBD1 for D (5 bases). Germline lookup yields CDR1 SGHDN and CDR2 FVKESK. This CDR3 contains 13 residues. The CDR3 loop reads CVSSQDSIYGYTF. The CDR3 DNA follows: TGTGTCAGCAGCCAAGACAGCATCTATGGCTACACCTTC.

CDR3 DNA: TGTGCCAGTAGTAGGGACTCAGCAGGCTACGAGCAGTACTTC. It codes for CASSRDSAGYEQYF. The J gene is TRBJ2-7, the V gene TRBV19; the D gene is possibly TRBD2 (6 bases). The V and J ends lost 4 bases and 3 bases respectively, with 13 bases between them. Per germline, CDR1 LNHDA and CDR2 SQIVND (reference sequence). This CDR3 is 14 amino acids long.

The chain combines TRBV7-9 with TRBJ2-3, with D unresolved. This CDR3 comprises 14 residues. The germline gives CDR1 SEHNR, CDR2 FQNEAQ (reference sequence). Deletions cut 1 base from V and 6 bases from J, with 11 bases between. The CDR3 reads CASSLVPRSDTQYF. The CDR3 bases are TGTGCCAGCAGCTTAGTGCCCCGGAGTGATACGCAGTATTTT. The full variable domain, rest sourced from reference TRBV7-9 and TRBJ2-3, is DTGVSQNPRHKITKRGQNVTFRCDPISEHNRLYWYRQTLGQGPEFLTYFQNEAQLEKSRLLSDRFSAERPKGSFSTLEIQRTEQGDSAMYLCASSLVPRSDTQYFGPGTRLTVL.

This clone was counted between two and nine times. The gene calls are TRBV5-1 and TRBJ1-5, with a tentative D call TRBD1 (6 bases). CDR3 length: 15 amino acids. The ends were cut back, 5 bases at V and 3 bases at J, with 15 bases in the middle. Germline-derived CDR1 and CDR2 are SGHRS and YFSETQ. In DNA form, the CDR3 reads TGCGCCAGCAGTCTACAGGGAACCCTCAATCAGCCCCAGCATTTT. The encoded protein is CASSLQGTLNQPQHF.

CDR3 in amino acids: CASGTLYGYTF. The DNA of the CDR3 is TGTGCCAGTGGAACCCTATATGGCTACACCTTC. The genes are TRBV19 and TRBJ1-2; D remains unclear. Germline CDR1 LNHDA, CDR2 SQIVND (reference sequence). V was clipped by 8 bases and J by 5 bases, with 9 bases between them. The CDR3 extends over 11 amino acids.

The V gene is TRBV5-6, the J gene TRBJ2-1; 9 nucleotides agree with TRBD1. This CDR3 region has 15 residues. The germline V gene has CDR1 SGHDT and CDR2 YYEEEE. V was clipped by 2 bases and J by 1 base; unmatched bases: 1. The CDR3 nucleotides are TGTGCCAGCAGCTTCGGGACAGGGTCCTACAATGAGCAGTTCTTC. This codes for CASSFGTGSYNEQFF.

In this sample, this clone turned up a few times. This sequence joins TRBV5-1 and TRBJ2-7; the match to TRBD2 covers 7 bases. The CDR3 length is 15 residues. Looked up from germline, CDR1 is SGHRS and CDR2 is YFSETQ. V lost 0 bases to trimming and J lost 5 bases; unmatched junction nucleotides: 8. The CDR3 reads CASSLGGGMADEQYF. In DNA, the CDR3 is TGCGCCAGCAGCTTGGGGGGAGGGATGGCGGACGAGCAGTACTTC.

V and J are TRBV6-1 and TRBJ1-6; maybe TRBD1 (6 bases). With 4 bases removed from V and 7 bases from J, the gap between germline ends came to 20 bases. CDR1 and CDR2 (germline): MNHNS, SASEGT. The CDR3 runs to 17 residues. The CDR3 here is CASSADVGGAVNSPLHF. The CDR3 DNA reads as TGTGCCAGCAGTGCCGATGTCGGGGGCGCAGTCAATTCACCCCTCCACTTT.

The rearrangement uses TRBV30 and TRBJ2-7; TRBD2 agrees at 9 bases. CDR1 GTSNPN and CDR2 SVGIG come from the germline V gene (reference sequence). With 3 bases clipped from V and 2 bases from J, the junction kept 8 bases outside the gene matches. The CDR3 length is 15 residues. The CDR3 nucleotides read TGTGCCTGGAGCGCAACTAGCGGGTACCCCTACGAGCAGTACTTC. It encodes CAWSATSGYPYEQYF.

This clone was seen just once. The V call is TRBV13, the J call TRBJ2-2, with D possibly matching TRBD1 (5 bases). In germline, CDR1 is PRHDT, CDR2 FYEKMQ (reference sequence). The V end lost 5 bases, the J end lost 7 bases, and 17 bases lay between the germline ends. This CDR3 is 15 amino acids long. In DNA, the CDR3 is TGTGCCAGCAGCCCGCCCGACACAGGCATCGGGGAGCTGTTTTTT. Its protein product is CASSPPDTGIGELFF.

The genes are TRBV5-1 and TRBJ2-1; the D is unclear. The length of the CDR3 is 12 residues. Germline CDR1 is SGHRS and CDR2 is YFSETQ. Trimming shortened V by 4 bases and J by 5 bases, and 7 bases separated the two germline ends. Here the CDR3 reads CASSEWNNEQFF. The CDR3 DNA sequence: TGCGCCAGCAGCGAATGGAACAATGAGCAGTTCTTC.

The J gene is TRBJ2-1, the V gene TRBV29-1; 11 positions match TRBD2. CDR3 length equals 19 residues. V shed 0 bases and J 0 bases; nucleotides not matched to a gene: 10. CDR1 and CDR2 from the germline V gene are SQVTM and ANQGSEA. The CDR3 loop is CSVEDLASGRFRSYNEQFF. The CDR3 nucleotides are TGCAGCGTTGAAGATCTGGCTAGCGGGAGGTTCCGCTCCTACAATGAGCAGTTCTTC.

The genes are TRBV7-9 and TRBJ2-2, with D maybe TRBD2 (6 bases). Trimming left V 5 bases short and J 0 bases short, with 19 bases between. CDR3 length equals 18 residues. Per the germline V gene, CDR1 is SEHNR and CDR2 is FQNEAQ (reference sequence). This CDR3 reads CASSPLRWWEANTGELFF. The CDR3 DNA reads as TGTGCCAGCAGCCCACTCCGTTGGTGGGAGGCGAACACCGGGGAGCTGTTTTTT. Based on the CDR3 plus reference TRBV7-9 and TRBJ2-2, the full variable domain is DTGVSQNPRHKITKRGQNVTFRCDPISEHNRLYWYRQTLGQGPEFLTYFQNEAQLEKSRLLSDRFSAERPKGSFSTLEIQRTEQGDSAMYLCASSPLRWWEANTGELFFGEGSRLTVL.

The V call is TRBV7-2, the J call TRBJ1-5, with 8 bases fitting TRBD1. From germline, CDR1 is SGHTA and CDR2 FQGNSA. There are 14 residues in the CDR3. V shed 5 bases and J 5 bases; nucleotides not matched to a gene: 5. CDR3 loop: CASSIDRGHQPQHF. As DNA, the CDR3 is TGTGCCAGCAGCATCGACAGGGGACATCAGCCCCAGCATTTT.

CDR3 protein: CASSLAGQNNEKLFF. For the CDR3, the DNA is TGTGCCAGCAGCTTGGCAGGCCAGAATAATGAAAAACTGTTTTTT. V gene TRBV5-4 combines with J gene TRBJ1-4; D is uncertain. CDR1 is SGHNT, CDR2 YYREEE, per germline (reference sequence). The CDR3 contains 15 residues. V was trimmed by 0 bases and J by 4 bases, leaving 10 bases between them.

This clone was counted only a few times. This rearrangement joins TRBV30 to TRBJ1-5; TRBD1 aligns across 7 bases. The CDR3 is 14 residues long. The germline V gene encodes CDR1 GTSNPN and CDR2 SVGIG (reference sequence). The J segment lost 2 bases and the V segment lost 5 bases, leaving 6 bases of the junction unmatched. CDR3 sequence reads: CAWGTGDGNQPQHF. The CDR3 nucleotides are TGTGCCTGGGGAACAGGGGACGGCAATCAGCCCCAGCATTTT.

This clone was seen a handful of times. This chain joins TRBV7-3 and TRBJ1-2, with 9 bases fitting TRBD1. The CDR3 loop spans 15 amino acids. The V gene's germline CDR1 is SGHTA and CDR2 FQGTGA. Unmatched junction bases numbered 3, after V lost 0 bases and J lost 4 bases. The CDR3 sequence is CASSLTRDRAYGYTF. CDR3 sequence (DNA): TGTGCCAGCAGCTTAACCCGGGACAGGGCCTATGGCTACACCTTC.

The chain employs TRBV5-1 and TRBJ2-5, with 14 bases identical to TRBD2. With 4 bases clipped from V and 5 bases from J, the junction kept 7 bases outside the gene matches. The CDR3 is made up of 16 amino acids. From germline, CDR1 is SGHRS and CDR2 YFSETQ. CDR3 in amino acids: CASSAGTSGRTETQYF. The CDR3 DNA sequence: TGCGCCAGCAGCGCCGGGACTAGCGGGAGAACTGAGACCCAGTACTTC. The full variable domain, completed using reference TRBV5-1 and TRBJ2-5, is KAGVTQTPRYLIKTRGQQVTLSCSPISGHRSVSWYQQTPGQGLQFLFEYFSETQRNKGNFPGRFSGRQFSNSRSEMNVSTLELGDSALYLCASSAGTSGRTETQYFGPGTRLLVL.

The chain carries TRBV5-1 and TRBJ2-3; no firm D call. Germline V gene lookup returns CDR1 SGHRS and CDR2 YFSETQ. The CDR3 covers 14 residues. Trimming left V 0 bases short and J 2 bases short, with 7 bases between. The CDR3 coding sequence is TGCGCCAGCAGCTTGGAGCAGGTCACAGATACGCAGTATTTT. Amino acids: CASSLEQVTDTQYF.

The chain couples TRBV28 to TRBJ2-3, with D perhaps TRBD1 (5 bases). Germline V lookup: CDR1 MDHEN, CDR2 SYDVKM. CDR3 length: 16 residues. V lost 3 bases to trimming and J lost 10 bases, with 23 bases between them. This chain's CDR3 is CASSLPSPPPGMAQYF. DNA of the CDR3: TGTGCCAGCAGTTTGCCGAGTCCACCCCCAGGGATGGCGCAGTATTTT.

Note on this clone: In the same sample, other DNA sequences code for this CDR3. The chain links TRBV7-7 to TRBJ2-7; 8 bases fit TRBD1. CDR3 length equals 15 residues. The V and J ends lost 5 bases and 0 bases, in that order; junction bases with no gene match: 6. Germline V lookup: CDR1 SSHAT, CDR2 FNYEAQ (reference sequence). The CDR3 coding sequence is TGTGCCAGCAGCCTCGGACAGGGCGTCTCCTACGAGCAGTACTTC. Amino acid sequence: CASSLGQGVSYEQYF.

The chain has TRBV30 and TRBJ2-3; TRBD2 aligns across 11 bases. Losses at the gene ends were 2 bases for V and 0 bases for J; bases not matched to a gene: 13. Per the germline V gene, CDR1 is GTSNPN and CDR2 is SVGIG (reference sequence). The CDR3 consists of 19 residues. CDR3 region: CAWSPTVVAGGPSTDTQYF. The CDR3 DNA reads TGTGCCTGGAGTCCTACGGTGGTAGCGGGAGGGCCGAGCACAGATACGCAGTATTTT.

CDR3 sequence: CASSPGGHLETQYF. The CDR3 DNA reads as TGTGCCAGCAGCCCAGGAGGACACCTCGAGACCCAGTACTTC. The J gene is TRBJ2-5, the V gene TRBV7-9, with D perhaps being TRBD1 or TRBD2 (5 bases each). The CDR3 runs 14 residues. From germline, CDR1 is SEHNR and CDR2 FQNEAQ (reference sequence). Trimming left V 5 bases short and J 5 bases short, with 15 bases between.

V is TRBV6-5 and J is TRBJ1-1; D gene uncertain. Germline CDR1 MNHEY, CDR2 SVGAGI. CDR3 length equals 15 residues. Trimming shortened V by 2 bases and J by 6 bases, and 16 bases separated the two germline ends. CDR3 in DNA: TGTGCCAGCAGTTACACGGCTAACTATGGGGCTGAAGCTTTCTTT. The encoded protein is CASSYTANYGAEAFF.

This chain links TRBV6-1 with TRBJ1-5; no clear D gene. CDR3 length equals 12 residues. The V and J ends lost 2 bases and 4 bases respectively, with 3 bases between them. Germline assignment: CDR1 MNHNS and CDR2 SASEGT. The CDR3 region is CASSEPNQPQHF. The CDR3 DNA sequence: TGTGCCAGCAGTGAACCAAATCAGCCCCAGCATTTT.

The chain recombines TRBV11-1 with TRBJ2-7; 9 positions agree with TRBD1. CDR1 and CDR2 from the germline V gene are SGHAT and FQDESV (reference sequence). After removal of 5 bases from V and 6 bases from J, the junction contained 14 bases not matched to a gene. The CDR3 runs to 16 residues. The CDR3 region has the DNA TGTGCCAGCAGCCCCACAGGGGGCATATGGTACTCCGAGCAGTACTTC. This sequence encodes CASSPTGGIWYSEQYF.

The genes are TRBV29-1 and TRBJ2-5; D might be TRBD1 (6 bases). This CDR3 contains 13 residues. The V and J ends lost 8 bases and 1 base respectively, with 14 bases between them. The germline V gene encodes CDR1 SQVTM and CDR2 ANQGSEA. This CDR3 reads CSHDRTSQETQYF. The CDR3 nucleotides read TGCAGCCATGACAGGACCTCCCAAGAGACCCAGTACTTC.